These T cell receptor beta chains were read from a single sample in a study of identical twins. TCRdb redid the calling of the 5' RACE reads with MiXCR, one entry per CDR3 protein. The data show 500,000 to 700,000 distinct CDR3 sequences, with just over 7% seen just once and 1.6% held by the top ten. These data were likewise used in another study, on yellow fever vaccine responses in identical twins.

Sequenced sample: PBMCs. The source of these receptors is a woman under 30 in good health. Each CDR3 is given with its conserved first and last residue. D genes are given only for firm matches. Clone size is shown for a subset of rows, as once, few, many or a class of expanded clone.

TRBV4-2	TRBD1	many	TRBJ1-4	TGTGCCAGCAGCCAAGAGGAGGGGACAGGGGCTGAAAAACTGTTTTTT	CASSQEEGTGAEKLFF
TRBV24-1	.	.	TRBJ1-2	TGTGCCACCAGTGATCAGAGCCGGGATGGCTACACCTTC	CATSDQSRDGYTF
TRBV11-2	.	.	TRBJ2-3	TGTGCCAGCCACACTGATGGTAGCACAGATACGCAGTATTTT	CASHTDGSTDTQYF
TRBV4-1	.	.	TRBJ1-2	TGCGCCAGCAGCCAAGATAGGCAAGCCGGTGCCCACCACTATGGCTACACCTTC	CASSQDRQAGAHHYGYTF
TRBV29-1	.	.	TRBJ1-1	TGCAGCGTTGAAGTACTGCCCATGAACACTGAAGCTTTCTTT	CSVEVLPMNTEAFF
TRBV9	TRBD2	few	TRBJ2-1	TGTGCCAGCAGCCTAAAAGAAGGGACTACATCCCATTACAATGAGCAGTTCTTC	CASSLKEGTTSHYNEQFF
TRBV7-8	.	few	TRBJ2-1	TGTGCCAGCAGCTTAGGCGCCGGCCTCTACAATGAGCAGTTCTTC	CASSLGAGLYNEQFF
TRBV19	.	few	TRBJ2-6	TGTGCCAGTAGTATAGTGGGGCCTGGGGCCAACGTCCTGACTTTC	CASSIVGPGANVLTF
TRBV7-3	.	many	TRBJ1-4	TGTGCCAGCAGCTTAAACGGGGGTGAAAAACTGTTTTTT	CASSLNGGEKLFF
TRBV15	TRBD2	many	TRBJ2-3	TGTGCCACCAGCAGAGATCTAGGGACTAAGATACCAGATACGCAGTATTTT	CATSRDLGTKIPDTQYF
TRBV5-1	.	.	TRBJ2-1	TGCGCCAGCAGCTTGCGGTCTAGCGACAATGAGCAGTTCTTC	CASSLRSSDNEQFF
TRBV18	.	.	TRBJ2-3	TGTGCCAGCTCCCCCTACCACGTTTCCGGGAGCTACACAGATACGCAGTATTTT	CASSPYHVSGSYTDTQYF
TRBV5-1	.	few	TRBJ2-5	TGCGCCAGCAGCGTACCGGGAACAGAGACCCAGTACTTC	CASSVPGTETQYF
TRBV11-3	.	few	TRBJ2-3	TGTGCCAGCAGCTTAAATGGCGCGACAGATACGCAGTATTTT	CASSLNGATDTQYF
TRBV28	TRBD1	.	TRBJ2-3	TGTGCCAGCAGTCCTGGACCGGGACAGGGCACAGATACGCAGTATTTT	CASSPGPGQGTDTQYF
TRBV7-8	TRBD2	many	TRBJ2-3	TGTGCCAGCAGCTTAAAGGTCCCAGCGGGGCTCACAGATACGCAGTATTTT	CASSLKVPAGLTDTQYF
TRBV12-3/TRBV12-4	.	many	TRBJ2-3	TGTGCCACCTCATATCCATATGGGGCAGGAACAGATACGCAGTATTTT	CATSYPYGAGTDTQYF
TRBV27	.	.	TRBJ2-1	TGTGCCAGCAGTTTAAGGAGGGGGGACAATGAGCAGTTCTTC	CASSLRRGDNEQFF
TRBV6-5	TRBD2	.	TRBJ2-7	TGTGCCAGCAGTTACTCATCGATAGCGGGAGTAGTCGAGCAGTACTTC	CASSYSSIAGVVEQYF
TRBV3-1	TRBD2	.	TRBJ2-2	TGTGCCAGCAGCCAGGGACTAGCGGGAGGCGACACCGGGGAGCTGTTTTTT	CASSQGLAGGDTGELFF
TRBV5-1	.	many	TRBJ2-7	TGCGCCAGCAGCTTTGCGGGACCGTACGAGCAGTACTTC	CASSFAGPYEQYF
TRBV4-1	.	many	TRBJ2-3	TGCGCCAGCAGCCACCTCAGAGATAGCACAGATACGCAGTATTTT	CASSHLRDSTDTQYF
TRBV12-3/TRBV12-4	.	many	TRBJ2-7	TGTGCCAGCAGTTTCAAAAGGAGGGTTCCCTACGAGCAGTACTTC	CASSFKRRVPYEQYF
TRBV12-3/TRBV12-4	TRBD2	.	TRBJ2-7	TGTGCCAGCAACCTAGCGGGACTCTCTCGGGAGCAGTACTTC	CASNLAGLSREQYF